This T cell receptor beta chain came from a study of T cell responses to AZD1222 COVID-19 vaccine (dated by TCRdb to the early 2020s). Turning to the overall study: Because spike-specific TCR depth and breadth did not differ between the two schedules, AZD1222 recipients who got a second dose at roughly 4 weeks were pooled with those who got a second dose at roughly 12 weeks. Trial participants were enrolled into age subgroups of 18-55, 56-69 and 70-plus years, which contained 148, 28 and 57 TCR-sequenced participants, respectively. TCR sequencing was performed for over 230 trial participants, of whom some 200 were given two doses of AZD1222 and around 25 were given two doses of MenACWY control vaccine.

The time point label on this specimen signifies: baseline before first vaccination. Vaccinee samples were obtained from the UK trials COV001 and COV002, which included a single-blind randomized controlled phase 2/3 trial of AZD1222 (ChAdOx1 nCoV-19) in healthy adults. Trial participant PBMC samples were collected at day 0 and day 28 after the second dose for TCRbeta chain sequencing. V sheds 7 bases and J sheds 5 bases, leaving 12 bases between their ends. The germline V gene provides CDR1 SGHTA and CDR2 FQGNSA. The CDR3, from cysteine to phenylalanine, totals 12 residues. The DNA shown is the 36-base CDR3, in frame from base 1. Results the study describes overall, beyond this receptor: Participants were mostly white British, with more females than males. The authors suggested clonal diversity may have been underestimated. No day 14 peak-response samples were available, so repertoires were characterized only after the peak T cell response. Nearly half of unique spike-specific TCRs reportedly recognized epitopes outside regions mutated in the B.1.351 and B.1.1.7 variants. Conclusions about previously exposed vaccinees were limited because only six or seven AZD1222 recipients were SARS-CoV-2 seropositive at baseline. Vaccine-associated CD4 TCRs spanned the whole spike protein, with dominant responses in regions 160-218 and 743-854. After two AZD1222 doses, spike-specific TCR breadth and depth were significantly higher than at day 0 and than in MenACWY recipients. In the small 56-69-year group, the increase in depth fell short of significance, most likely because of low power.

The CDR3 regions of human TCRbeta chains were analyzed by immunosequencing. Regarding the original processing steps: TCRs in the repertoires were compared against a reference library of SARS-CoV-2-specific TCRs that had been generated with the MIRA antigen-specificity platform. Breadth was defined as the fraction of unique TCRs that were SARS-CoV-2-associated. Depth was defined as the fraction of total T cells that were SARS-CoV-2-associated. Each spike-specific TCR was assigned to its reactive spike region and to a CD4 or CD8 class using the MIRA data. Log10-transformed breadth and depth values were compared by one-way ANOVA with Sidak's multiple comparisons tests. Imported from immuneACCESS, the table was reduced by TCRdb to in-frame sequences with V and J called. These copies leave out some clones; in studies compared against another copy, an unresolved V gene accounts for under half, and the cause of the remainder is not known. The V and J calls and clone size were taken over from that table, and D and trimming were inferred from the DNA. Present in this sample are 95,000 to 150,000 clones, 70% to 90% of which were seen just once. 9% to 9.5% of the sample belongs to the ten largest clones.

Regarding this clone: Its antigen has not been determined. Base qualities are not provided; no much larger clone lies one nucleotide away.

Sequencing was performed on peripheral blood, taken on day 0 of AZD1222 vaccination. This receptor chain uses TRBV7-2 and TRBJ2-7, with TRBD2 tentatively as D gene (5 bases match). The clonotype originates from an adult in good health. CDR3 protein: CASTSIGDEQYF. The DNA reads as follows: TGTGCCAGCACCTCAATCGGGGACGAGCAGTACTTC.